The clone carrying this T cell receptor delta chain was seen a handful of times. The target antigen is unknown. The protein in TCRdb stems from a much larger clone and differs at residue 20 from this DNA's translation, likely a read error; here the protein is translated from the DNA. This sample is drawn from a study of γδ T cells in repeated Plasmodium falciparum infection. Across the whole study: Age- and gender-matched Australian children served as comparison for malaria-exposed Malian children.

Bulk repertoires came from Vgamma9/Vdelta2+ or Vdelta2-negative gammadelta T cells flow-sorted from PBMC. V was pared by 0 bases and J by 3 bases, with 36 bases of the junction left unmatched. This CDR3 region has 26 residues. Germline-derived CDR1 and CDR2 are TSWWSYY and QGS. TCRdb redid the clone calls on the multiplex PCR reads with CATT. Of roughly 90,000 delta-chain clones listed, roughly 1.4% are singletons. Findings of the study overall: Compared with Australian children, Malian Vdelta2-negative repertoires seemed more clonal, less diverse, less shared.

The chain links TRDV1 to TRDJ1; the match to TRDD2 covers 8 bases. TCRdb gives no J gene; it was assigned here by matching the DNA to germline. This TCR derives from a pool of human donors (malaria-infected and uninfected, not separated). The sequenced material came from gamma-delta T cells from blood. CDR3: CALGELGVRSFLRLGMPPNTSDKLIF. Here the CDR3 DNA reads TGTGCTCTTGGGGAACTAGGAGTCAGGAGCTTCCTACGGCTGGGGATGCCACCCAACACATCCGATAAACTCATCTTT.